These 5 T cell receptor beta chains were all obtained from the same sample, sequenced in a study of monozygotic twins with inflammatory bowel disease. TCRdb re-analyzed the 5' RACE reads; it lists each CDR3 protein once, without DNA. This sample contains around 450,000 distinct CDR3 sequences. The specimen sequenced was blood. The receptor source for this set is a human donor with ulcerative colitis or Crohn's disease, or a healthy co-twin of an affected twin (not recorded which).

The chain employs TRBV7-9 and TRBJ1-1. The CDR3 spans 13 residues. The V gene's germline CDR1 is SEHNR and CDR2 FQNEAQ (reference sequence). CDR3 residues: CASSPKMDSEAFF.

This chain links TRBV28 with TRBJ2-3; the D gene TCRdb calls, TRBD2, cannot be checked with no DNA. Germline-derived CDR1 and CDR2 are MDHEN and SYDVKM. This CDR3 has 12 amino acids. CDR3 sequence reads: CAWGRAGDTQYF.

The chain is built from TRBV9 and TRBJ1-1; TCRdb's assignment of TRBD1 cannot be checked, as there is no DNA. This CDR3 is 17 amino acids long. The V gene's germline CDR1 is SGDLS and CDR2 YYNGEE. CDR3 loop: CASSVGSRDRGGTEAFF.

The chain couples TRBV10-3 to TRBJ1-1; TCRdb picks TRBD1, but there is no DNA to check that call. The CDR3 is made up of 13 amino acids. CDR1 is ENHRY, CDR2 SYGVKD, per germline. This CDR3 is CAISEPVDSKAFF.

This chain links TRBV5-1 with TRBJ2-5; the D call from TCRdb, TRBD1, cannot be confirmed without DNA. CDR3 length: 14 residues. Germline CDR1 and CDR2: SGHRS and YFSETQ. CDR3 in amino acids: CASSPIPGGETQYF. Based on the CDR3 plus reference TRBV5-1 and TRBJ2-5, the full variable domain is KAGVTQTPRYLIKTRGQQVTLSCSPISGHRSVSWYQQTPGQGLQFLFEYFSETQRNKGNFPGRFSGRQFSNSRSEMNVSTLELGDSALYLCASSPIPGGETQYFGPGTRLLVL.